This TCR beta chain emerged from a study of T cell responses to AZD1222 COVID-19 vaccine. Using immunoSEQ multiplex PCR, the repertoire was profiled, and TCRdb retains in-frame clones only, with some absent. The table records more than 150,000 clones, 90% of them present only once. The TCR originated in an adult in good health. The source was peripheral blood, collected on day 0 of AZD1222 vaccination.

The CDR3 region is CASSQEGQGNYGYTF. CDR3 in DNA: TGTGCCAGCAGCCAGGAAGGACAGGGGAACTATGGCTACACCTTC. This chain joins TRBV3-1 (or the pseudogene TRBV3-2) and TRBJ1-2; 9 bases are a match to TRBD1. CDR1 and CDR2 (germline): LGHDT, YNNKEL (reference sequence). V dropped 3 bases and J dropped 2; count of bases not matched to a gene: 4. There are 15 residues in the CDR3.